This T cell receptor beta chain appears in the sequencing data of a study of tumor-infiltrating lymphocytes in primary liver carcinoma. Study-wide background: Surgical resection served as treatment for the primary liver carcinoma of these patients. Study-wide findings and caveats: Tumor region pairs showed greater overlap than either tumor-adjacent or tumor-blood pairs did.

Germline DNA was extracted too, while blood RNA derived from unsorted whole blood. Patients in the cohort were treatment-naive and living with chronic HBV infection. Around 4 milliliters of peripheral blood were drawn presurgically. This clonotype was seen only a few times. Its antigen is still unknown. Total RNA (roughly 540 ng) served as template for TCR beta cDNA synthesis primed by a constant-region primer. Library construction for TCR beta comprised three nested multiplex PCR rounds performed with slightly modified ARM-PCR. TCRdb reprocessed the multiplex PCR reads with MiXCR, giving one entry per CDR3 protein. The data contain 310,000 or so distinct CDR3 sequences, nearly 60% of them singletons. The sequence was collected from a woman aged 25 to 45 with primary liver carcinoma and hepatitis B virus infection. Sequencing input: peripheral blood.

In nucleotides, the CDR3 is TGTGCCAGCAACTCGACAGAGTATCTCAGCGGGGAGCTGTTTTTT. It codes for CASNSTEYLSGELFF. The chain recombines TRBV11-2 with TRBJ2-2; D may be TRBD1 (5 bases). CDR1 is SGHAT, CDR2 FQNNGV, per germline. The CDR3 contains 15 residues. Trimming took off 7 bases at V and 7 bases at J, with 19 bases between the two ends.